This is a list of T cell receptor beta chains from one sample in a study of lymphopenia after photon versus proton radiotherapy. This table comes from immunoSEQ multiplex PCR, and its TCRdb copy is limited to in-frame clones, with some not included. The sample yields about 70,000 clones, 85% to 95% seen once. Sequenced material: peripheral blood, taken from a patient treated with photon-based radiotherapy. The receptors here all came from a woman in her 40s with cholangiocarcinoma. The CDR3 runs from the conserved cysteine through the conserved F or W. A D gene is named only where the DNA matches it firmly. Not all rows give a size; the values are once, few, many and, for expanded clones, a class.

clone_size: NA; j_call: TRBJ1-2; v_call: TRBV19; d_call: NA; cdr3_nt: TGTGCCAGTATCCCCGGGGGGAAAGCGTATGGCTACACCTTC; cdr3_aa: CASIPGGKAYGYTF
clone_size: NA; j_call: TRBJ1-1; v_call: TRBV30; d_call: NA; cdr3_nt: TGTGCCTGGAGCTATAGGGGGAACACTGAAGCTTTCTTT; cdr3_aa: CAWSYRGNTEAFF
clone_size: few; j_call: TRBJ1-5; v_call: TRBV19; d_call: NA; cdr3_nt: TGTGCCAGTAGTATACCTCTACACGTTCAGCCCCAGCATTTT; cdr3_aa: CASSIPLHVQPQHF
clone_size: NA; j_call: TRBJ1-5; v_call: TRBV30; d_call: TRBD1; cdr3_nt: TGTACCTGGACAGGGTCTCGGGGCAATCAGCCCCAGCATTTT; cdr3_aa: CTWTGSRGNQPQHF
clone_size: NA; j_call: TRBJ2-2; v_call: TRBV28; d_call: TRBD1; cdr3_nt: TGTGCCAGCAGTTTATCCCAACCCGGGACAGGAAACACCGGGGAGCTGTTTTTT; cdr3_aa: CASSLSQPGTGNTGELFF
clone_size: NA; j_call: TRBJ2-1; v_call: TRBV4-2; d_call: TRBD1; cdr3_nt: TGTGCCAGCAGCGCCCGGGACAGGGGATTGCGTAGCTCCTACAATGAGCAGTTCTTC; cdr3_aa: CASSARDRGLRSSYNEQFF
clone_size: NA; j_call: TRBJ1-1; v_call: TRBV10-3; d_call: NA; cdr3_nt: TGTGCCAGCCATCAGGGACGGGGCACTGAAGCTTTCTTT; cdr3_aa: CASHQGRGTEAFF
clone_size: NA; j_call: TRBJ2-1; v_call: TRBV14; d_call: TRBD2; cdr3_nt: TGTGCCAGCAGCCTCAACACGGGACTAGCGGGAGTCAGTGAGCAGTTCTTC; cdr3_aa: CASSLNTGLAGVSEQFF
clone_size: NA; j_call: TRBJ1-1; v_call: TRBV7-6; d_call: NA; cdr3_nt: TGTGCCAGCAGCTCGATACAGAACACTGAAGCTTTCTTT; cdr3_aa: CASSSIQNTEAFF
clone_size: NA; j_call: TRBJ2-7; v_call: TRBV28; d_call: NA; cdr3_nt: TGTGCCAGCAGTTTGGGGGCCCCAGCGGGCCTCTCCTACGAGCAGTACTTC; cdr3_aa: CASSLGAPAGLSYEQYF
clone_size: few; j_call: TRBJ1-2; v_call: TRBV28; d_call: NA; cdr3_nt: TGTGCCAGCAGTTCCCGGGGCTGGGGCTATGGCTACACCTTC; cdr3_aa: CASSSRGWGYGYTF